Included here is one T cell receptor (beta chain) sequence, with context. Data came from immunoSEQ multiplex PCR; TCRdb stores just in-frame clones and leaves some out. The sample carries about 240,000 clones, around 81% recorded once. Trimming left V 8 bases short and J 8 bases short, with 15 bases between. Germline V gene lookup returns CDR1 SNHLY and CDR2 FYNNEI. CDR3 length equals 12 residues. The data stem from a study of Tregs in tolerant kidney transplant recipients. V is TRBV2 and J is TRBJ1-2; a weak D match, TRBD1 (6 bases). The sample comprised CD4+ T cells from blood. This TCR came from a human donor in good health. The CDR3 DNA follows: TGTGCCAGCGAGGGGGGTATTAAAGGCTACACCTTC. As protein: CASEGGIKGYTF.